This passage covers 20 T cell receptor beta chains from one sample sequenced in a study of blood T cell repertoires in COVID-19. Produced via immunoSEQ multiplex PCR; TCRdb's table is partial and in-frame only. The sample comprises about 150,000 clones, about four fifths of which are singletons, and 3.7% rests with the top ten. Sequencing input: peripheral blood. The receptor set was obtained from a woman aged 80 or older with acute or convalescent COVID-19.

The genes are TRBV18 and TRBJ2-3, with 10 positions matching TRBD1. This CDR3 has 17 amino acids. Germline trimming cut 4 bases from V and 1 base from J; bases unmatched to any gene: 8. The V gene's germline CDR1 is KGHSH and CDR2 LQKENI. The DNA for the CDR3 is TGTGCCAGCTCACTGACAGGGGGCGGCAGCGGCACAGATACGCAGTATTTT. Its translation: CASSLTGGGSGTDTQYF. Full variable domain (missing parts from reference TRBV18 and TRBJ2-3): NAGVMQNPRHLVRRRGQEARLRCSPMKGHSHVYWYRQLPEEGLKFMVYLQKENIIDESGMPKERFSAEFPKEGPSILRIQQVVRGDSAAYFCASSLTGGGSGTDTQYFGPGTRLTVL.

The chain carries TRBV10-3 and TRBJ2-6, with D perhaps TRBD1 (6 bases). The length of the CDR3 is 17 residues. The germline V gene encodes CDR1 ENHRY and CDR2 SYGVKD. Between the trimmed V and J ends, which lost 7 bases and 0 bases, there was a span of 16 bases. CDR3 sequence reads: CAITGTKADSGANVLTF. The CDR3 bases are TGTGCCATCACCGGGACAAAGGCAGACTCTGGGGCCAACGTCCTGACTTTC.

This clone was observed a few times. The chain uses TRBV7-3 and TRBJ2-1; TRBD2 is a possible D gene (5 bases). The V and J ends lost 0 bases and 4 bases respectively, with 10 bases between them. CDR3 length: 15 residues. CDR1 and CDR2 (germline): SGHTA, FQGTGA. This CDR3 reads CASSLTSERYNEQFF. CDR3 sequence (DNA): TGTGCCAGCAGCTTAACTAGCGAGAGATACAATGAGCAGTTCTTC.

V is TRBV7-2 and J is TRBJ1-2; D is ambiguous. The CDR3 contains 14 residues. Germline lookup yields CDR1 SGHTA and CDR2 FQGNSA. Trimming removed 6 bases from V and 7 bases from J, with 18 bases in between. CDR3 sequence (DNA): TGTGCCAGCAGACCCGACATCCTCGGGGTTGGCTACACCTTC. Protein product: CASRPDILGVGYTF. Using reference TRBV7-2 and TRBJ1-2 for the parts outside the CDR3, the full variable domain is GAGVSQSPSNKVTEKGKDVELRCDPISGHTALYWYRQSLGQGLEFLIYFQGNSAPDKSGLPSDRFSAERTGGSVSTLTIQRTQQEDSAVYLCASRPDILGVGYTFGSGTRLTVV.

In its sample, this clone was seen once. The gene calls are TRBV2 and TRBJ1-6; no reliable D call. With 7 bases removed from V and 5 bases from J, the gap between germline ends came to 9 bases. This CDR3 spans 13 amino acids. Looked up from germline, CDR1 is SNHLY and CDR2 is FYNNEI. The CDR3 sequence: CASNGGNNSPLHF. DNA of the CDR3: TGTGCCAGCAACGGCGGGAATAATTCACCCCTCCACTTT.

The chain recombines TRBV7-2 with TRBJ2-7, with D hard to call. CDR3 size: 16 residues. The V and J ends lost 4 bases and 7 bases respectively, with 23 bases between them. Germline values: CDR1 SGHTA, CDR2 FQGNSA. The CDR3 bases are TGTGCCAGCAGCTACCCAAAACCCAATCCGTCGGGTGAGCAGTACTTC. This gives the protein CASSYPKPNPSGEQYF.

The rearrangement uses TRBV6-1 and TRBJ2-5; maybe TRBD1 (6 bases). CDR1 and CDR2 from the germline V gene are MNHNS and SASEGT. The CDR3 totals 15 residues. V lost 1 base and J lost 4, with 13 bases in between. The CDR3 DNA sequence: TGTGCCAGCAGTGAAGGGACAGCGGCGAGAGAGACCCAGTACTTC. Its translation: CASSEGTAARETQYF.

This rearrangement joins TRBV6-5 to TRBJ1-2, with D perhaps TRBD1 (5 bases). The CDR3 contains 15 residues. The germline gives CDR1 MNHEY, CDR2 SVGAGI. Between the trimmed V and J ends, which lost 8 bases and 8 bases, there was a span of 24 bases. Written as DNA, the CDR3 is TGTGCCAGCCGCCTTGAAGGGGCTAATATGGGAGGCTACACCTTC. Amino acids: CASRLEGANMGGYTF.

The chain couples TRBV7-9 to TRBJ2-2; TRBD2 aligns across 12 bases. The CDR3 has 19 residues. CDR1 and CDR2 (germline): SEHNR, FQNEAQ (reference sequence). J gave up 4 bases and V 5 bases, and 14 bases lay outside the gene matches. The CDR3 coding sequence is TGTGCCAGCAGCCTAGAGACTAGCGGGAGAGGTGGCGGCACCGGGGAGCTGTTTTTT. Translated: CASSLETSGRGGGTGELFF.

The DNA for the CDR3 is TGTGCCTCCGCGGGGAGTGGGTACAATGAGCAGTTCTTC. Translated: CASAGSGYNEQFF. The J gene is TRBJ2-1, the V gene TRBV6-5; perhaps TRBD2 as D (6 bases). The CDR3 is 13 residues long. Germline V gives CDR1 MNHEY, CDR2 SVGAGI. Deletions cut 11 bases from V and 4 bases from J, with 15 bases between.

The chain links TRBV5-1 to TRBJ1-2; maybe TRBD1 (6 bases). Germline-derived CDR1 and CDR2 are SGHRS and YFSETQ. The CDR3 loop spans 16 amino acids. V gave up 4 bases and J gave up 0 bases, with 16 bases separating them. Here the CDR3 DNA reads TGCGCCAGCAGCCCACTACAGGGCCTAGCTAACTATGGCTACACCTTC. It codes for CASSPLQGLANYGYTF.

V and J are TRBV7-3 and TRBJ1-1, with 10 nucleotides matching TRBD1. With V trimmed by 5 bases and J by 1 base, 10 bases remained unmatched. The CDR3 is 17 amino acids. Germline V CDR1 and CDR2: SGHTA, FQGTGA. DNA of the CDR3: TGTGCCAGCAGCCAAAATCCGGGACAGGGGACGAACACTGAAGCTTTCTTT. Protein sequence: CASSQNPGQGTNTEAFF.

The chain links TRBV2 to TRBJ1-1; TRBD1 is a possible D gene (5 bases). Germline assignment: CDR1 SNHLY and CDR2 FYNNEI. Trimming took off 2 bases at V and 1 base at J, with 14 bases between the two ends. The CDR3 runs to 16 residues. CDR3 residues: CASSERGIVPNTEAFF. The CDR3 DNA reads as TGTGCCAGCAGTGAACGGGGGATAGTACCGAACACTGAAGCTTTCTTT.

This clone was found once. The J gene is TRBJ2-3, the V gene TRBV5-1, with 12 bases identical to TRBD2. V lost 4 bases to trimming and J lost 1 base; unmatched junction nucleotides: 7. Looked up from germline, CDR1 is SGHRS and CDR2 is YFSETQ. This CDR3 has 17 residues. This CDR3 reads CASSAQLAGGGTDTQYF. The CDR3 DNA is TGCGCCAGCAGCGCCCAACTAGCGGGGGGTGGCACAGATACGCAGTATTTT.

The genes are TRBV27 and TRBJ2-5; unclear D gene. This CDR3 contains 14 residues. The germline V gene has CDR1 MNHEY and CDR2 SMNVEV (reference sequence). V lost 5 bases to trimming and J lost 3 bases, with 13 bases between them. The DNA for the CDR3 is TGTGCCAGCAGTGCGGTGGCCGCTAAAGAGACCCAGTACTTC. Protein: CASSAVAAKETQYF.

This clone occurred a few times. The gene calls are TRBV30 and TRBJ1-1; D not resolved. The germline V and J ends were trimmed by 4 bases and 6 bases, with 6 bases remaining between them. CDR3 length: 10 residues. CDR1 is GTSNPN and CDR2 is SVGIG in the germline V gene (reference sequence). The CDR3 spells CAWKSPEAFF. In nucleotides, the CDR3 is TGTGCCTGGAAATCTCCTGAAGCTTTCTTT.

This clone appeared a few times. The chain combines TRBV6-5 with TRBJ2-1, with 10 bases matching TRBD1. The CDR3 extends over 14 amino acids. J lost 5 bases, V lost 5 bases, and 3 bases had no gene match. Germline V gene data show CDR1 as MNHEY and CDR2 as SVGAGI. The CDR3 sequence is CASSHGTGDNEQFF. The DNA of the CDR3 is TGTGCCAGCAGTCACGGGACAGGGGACAATGAGCAGTTCTTC.

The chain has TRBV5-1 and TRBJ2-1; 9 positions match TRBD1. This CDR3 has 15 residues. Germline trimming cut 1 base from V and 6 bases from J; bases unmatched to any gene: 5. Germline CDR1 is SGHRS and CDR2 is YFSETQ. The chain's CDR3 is CASSLTGGDTNEQFF. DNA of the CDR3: TGCGCCAGCAGCTTGACAGGGGGCGATACCAATGAGCAGTTCTTC.

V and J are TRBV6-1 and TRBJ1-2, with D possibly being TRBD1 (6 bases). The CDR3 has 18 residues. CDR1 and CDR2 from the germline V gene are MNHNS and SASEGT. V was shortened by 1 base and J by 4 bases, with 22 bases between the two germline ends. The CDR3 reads CASSEGARGQIGGYGYTF. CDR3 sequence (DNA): TGTGCCAGCAGTGAAGGCGCCAGGGGACAAATAGGGGGCTATGGCTACACCTTC.

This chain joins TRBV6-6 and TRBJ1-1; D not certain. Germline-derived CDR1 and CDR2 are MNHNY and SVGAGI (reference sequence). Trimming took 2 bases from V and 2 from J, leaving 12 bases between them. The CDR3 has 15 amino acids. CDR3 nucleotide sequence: TGTGCCAGCAGTTACCGGTCAGACTTTAACACTGAAGCTTTCTTT. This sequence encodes CASSYRSDFNTEAFF.